Shown below are 31 T cell receptor beta chains from a single sample sequenced in a study of blood T cell repertoires in COVID-19. Produced via immunoSEQ multiplex PCR; TCRdb's table is partial and in-frame only. This table holds more than 300,000 clones, approximately 91% found once. Sequenced material: peripheral blood. The receptors stem from a woman in her 70s with COVID-19, enrolled during active disease.

The genes are TRBV3-1 (or the pseudogene TRBV3-2) and TRBJ1-4; D is unresolved. This CDR3 region has 13 residues. V lost 0 bases to trimming and J lost 10 bases, with 9 bases between them. Looked up from germline, CDR1 is LGHDT and CDR2 is YNNKEL (reference sequence). CDR3 sequence (DNA): TGTGCCAGCAGCCAAGATGAGGCAGCAAAACTGTTTTTT. Translating gives CASSQDEAAKLFF.

The chain uses TRBV19 and TRBJ1-1; D possibly corresponds to TRBD1 (6 bases). V was cut by 3 bases and J by 5 bases, with 13 bases left in between. The length of the CDR3 is 14 residues. The germline CDR1 and CDR2 sequences are LNHDA and SQIVND (reference sequence). The DNA for the CDR3 is TGTGCCAGTAGTATTCCAGGGAGGGGGACTGAAGCTTTCTTT. Its translation: CASSIPGRGTEAFF.

The rearrangement uses TRBV5-1 and TRBJ1-4; TRBD1 matches 9 bases. The CDR3 contains 15 residues. Germline CDR1 is SGHRS and CDR2 is YFSETQ. Trimming removed 2 bases from V and 8 bases from J; junction bases left unmatched: 7. This CDR3 is CASSFTGGSGEKLFF. The DNA of the CDR3 is TGCGCCAGCAGCTTTACAGGGGGCAGCGGAGAAAAACTGTTTTTT.

The CDR3 here is CAWSVRSQYNSPLHF. The DNA of the CDR3 is TGTGCCTGGAGTGTACGGAGTCAGTATAATTCACCCCTCCACTTT. This sequence joins TRBV30 and TRBJ1-6, with unresolved D. V shed 0 bases and J shed 4 bases, with 10 bases lying between them. CDR1 is GTSNPN, CDR2 SVGIG, per germline (reference sequence). This CDR3 contains 15 residues.

The gene calls are TRBV9 and TRBJ2-5; D perhaps matches TRBD2 (7 bases). Germline V gives CDR1 SGDLS, CDR2 YYNGEE. Trimming removed 0 bases from V and 5 bases from J, with 14 bases in between. The CDR3 is 15 residues long. The CDR3 sequence is CASSVAGGPGETQYF. CDR3 nucleotides: TGTGCCAGCAGCGTAGCCGGGGGGCCCGGGGAGACCCAGTACTTC.

This rearrangement joins TRBV21-1 to TRBJ1-1; the D call of TRBD1 is as the table states it, not checked on the DNA. TRBV21-1 is classified as a pseudogene. This CDR3 has 14 amino acids. CDR3 DNA sequence: TGTGCCAGCAGCAAAGTGACAGTCAACACTGAAGCTTTCTTT. This encodes CASSKVTVNTEAFF.

V usage is TRBV3-1 (or the pseudogene TRBV3-2) and J usage is TRBJ2-5; the D gene is possibly TRBD2 (7 bases). V was trimmed by 0 bases and J by 1 base, leaving 12 bases between them. The CDR3 runs to 16 residues. From germline, CDR1 is LGHDT and CDR2 YNNKEL (reference sequence). Here the CDR3 reads CASSQDPAGAQETQYF. In DNA, the CDR3 is TGTGCCAGCAGCCAAGATCCTGCGGGGGCCCAAGAGACCCAGTACTTC.

V gene TRBV12-3 or TRBV12-4 combines with J gene TRBJ1-1; maybe TRBD1 (5 bases). The CDR3 runs 13 residues. Trimming left V 6 bases short and J 6 bases short, with 14 bases between. The CDR3 region has the DNA TGTGCCAGCAGGCCCTCAGGGTCCCCTGAAGCTTTCTTT. It yields the protein CASRPSGSPEAFF.

The chain uses TRBV19 and TRBJ1-4; D may be TRBD1 (6 bases). Per the germline V gene, CDR1 is LNHDA and CDR2 is SQIVND (reference sequence). The CDR3 is made up of 14 amino acids. The V gene lost 4 bases and the J gene lost 8 bases, with 14 bases spanning the gap. CDR3 sequence (DNA): TGTGCCAGTAGTAAAGGGGGGGCTTCGGAAAAACTGTTTTTT. It codes for CASSKGGASEKLFF.

A single count supports this clone. This chain links TRBV30 with TRBJ1-3; D is ambiguous. The CDR3 has 13 residues. Germline V gene data show CDR1 as GTSNPN and CDR2 as SVGIG (reference sequence). Trimming left V 0 bases short and J 5 bases short, with 8 bases between. CDR3 bases: TGTGCCTGGAGTGTATCTCCTCGAAACACCATATATTTT. Its protein product is CAWSVSPRNTIYF.

The genes are TRBV2 and TRBJ1-2; no reliable D call. Germline V CDR1 and CDR2: SNHLY, FYNNEI. The CDR3 totals 13 residues. Between the trimmed V and J ends, which lost 1 base and 7 bases, there was a span of 10 bases. The CDR3 nucleotides are TGTGCCAGCAGTGAAGTGGGGAGCTCTGGCTACACCTTC. This translates into CASSEVGSSGYTF.

The rearrangement uses TRBV5-1 and TRBJ1-1, with TRBD1 matching 7 bases. The germline V gene encodes CDR1 SGHRS and CDR2 YFSETQ. This CDR3 is 12 amino acids long. Trimming at V came to 1 base and at J to 7 bases, leaving 1 base not matched to a gene. CDR3 loop: CASSLQGVEAFF. In DNA form, the CDR3 reads TGCGCCAGCAGCTTGCAGGGGGTTGAAGCTTTCTTT. Drawing the rest from reference TRBV5-1 and TRBJ1-1, the complete variable domain is KAGVTQTPRYLIKTRGQQVTLSCSPISGHRSVSWYQQTPGQGLQFLFEYFSETQRNKGNFPGRFSGRQFSNSRSEMNVSTLELGDSALYLCASSLQGVEAFFGQGTRLTVV.

The chain joins TRBV6-5 to TRBJ1-4, with 8 bases matching TRBD1. V lost 6 bases, J lost 8 bases, and 8 bases stayed unmatched. CDR3 size: 14 residues. In germline, CDR1 is MNHEY, CDR2 SVGAGI. The CDR3 loop reads CASRPTGGGEKLFF. For the CDR3, the DNA is TGTGCCAGCAGGCCAACAGGGGGTGGGGAAAAACTGTTTTTT.

Written as DNA, the CDR3 is TGTGCCAGCAGGCGATTGACAGGGGCAACTAATGAAAAACTGTTTTTT. Amino acid sequence: CASRRLTGATNEKLFF. The chain has TRBV2 and TRBJ1-4, with 8 bases lining up with TRBD1. This CDR3 is 16 amino acids long. Germline CDR1 and CDR2: SNHLY and FYNNEI. V lost 6 bases, J lost 0 bases, and 6 bases stayed unmatched.

The chain couples TRBV5-8 to TRBJ2-5; possibly TRBD1 for D (6 bases). The V end was cut by 9 bases, the J end by 5 bases, with 14 bases between. This CDR3 is 12 amino acids long. From germline, CDR1 is SGHTS and CDR2 YDEGEE. CDR3 residues: CATITGWETQYF. CDR3 coding DNA: TGTGCCACGATAACAGGGTGGGAGACCCAGTACTTC.

The rearrangement uses TRBV5-4 and TRBJ2-3, with 11 bases identical to TRBD2. This CDR3 is 18 amino acids long. Germline V CDR1 and CDR2: SGHNT, YYREEE (reference sequence). The junction had 10 bases not matched to a gene; V was cut back by 3 bases and J by 1 base. CDR3 DNA: TGTGCCAGCAGCTCCGACGGACTAGCGGGCCTTCGCACAGATACGCAGTATTTT. It yields the protein CASSSDGLAGLRTDTQYF.

The gene calls are TRBV29-1 and TRBJ1-1; 7 bases match TRBD1. This CDR3 has 13 residues. V shed 5 bases and J 7 bases; nucleotides not matched to a gene: 10. The V gene's germline CDR1 is SQVTM and CDR2 ANQGSEA. The CDR3 here is CSVLAQGIGEAFF. The CDR3 DNA is TGCAGCGTTTTGGCACAGGGGATAGGTGAAGCTTTCTTT.

CDR3 region: CASSFASGGNEQFF. The CDR3 DNA is TGTGCCAGCAGCTTTGCGAGCGGGGGAAATGAGCAGTTCTTC. This chain links TRBV5-6 with TRBJ2-1; TRBD2 aligns across 8 bases. V was clipped by 2 bases and J by 7 bases; unmatched bases: 5. The CDR3 covers 14 residues. Germline values: CDR1 SGHDT, CDR2 YYEEEE.

The genes are TRBV7-2 and TRBJ1-2; D gene ambiguous. The germline V gene has CDR1 SGHTA and CDR2 FQGNSA. There are 15 residues in the CDR3. The germline V and J ends were trimmed by 5 bases and 2 bases, with 15 bases remaining between them. DNA of the CDR3: TGTGCCAGCAGCCTGGGTTTCAGCGCAAACTATGGCTACACCTTC. Encoded protein: CASSLGFSANYGYTF.

The chain employs TRBV6-1 and TRBJ1-5; D gene unclear. Germline V lookup: CDR1 MNHNS, CDR2 SASEGT. V was clipped by 1 base and J by 7 bases, with 8 bases between them. This CDR3 is 13 amino acids long. CDR3 residues: CASSEDGEQPQHF. CDR3 nucleotides: TGTGCCAGCAGTGAAGACGGGGAACAGCCCCAGCATTTT.

The chain links TRBV27 to TRBJ1-4; D gene unclear. The CDR3 totals 18 residues. Trimming removed 0 bases at V and 2 bases at J, with 16 bases between. In germline, CDR1 is MNHEY, CDR2 SMNVEV (reference sequence). The CDR3 reads CASSLSPGGSTTNEKLFF. For the CDR3, the DNA is TGTGCCAGCAGTTTATCCCCGGGAGGGTCAACCACTAATGAAAAACTGTTTTTT.

V gene TRBV5-1 combines with J gene TRBJ1-2; 11 nucleotides agree with TRBD1. The CDR3 runs 16 residues. Germline V gene data show CDR1 as SGHRS and CDR2 as YFSETQ. Unmatched junction bases numbered 4, after V lost 0 bases and J lost 3 bases. The CDR3 nucleotides read TGCGCCAGCAGCTTGGTTATGGGACAGGGGGACTATGGCTACACCTTC. It is translated as CASSLVMGQGDYGYTF.

The J gene is TRBJ2-1, the V gene TRBV7-2; 9 bases align to TRBD2. J lost 7 bases, V lost 5 bases, and 9 bases had no gene match. CDR1 and CDR2 (germline): SGHTA, FQGNSA. This CDR3 contains 15 residues. The CDR3 region has the DNA TGTGCCAGCAGCGTCCGCGGGGGGGCTTTAAATGAGCAGTTCTTC. It is translated as CASSVRGGALNEQFF.

The chain recombines TRBV2 with TRBJ2-2; no clear D gene. Germline-derived CDR1 and CDR2 are SNHLY and FYNNEI. This CDR3 comprises 15 residues. The germline V and J ends were trimmed by 0 bases and 7 bases, with 12 bases remaining between them. Here the CDR3 reads CASSEALGSHGELFF. The CDR3 nucleotides read TGTGCCAGCAGTGAAGCGCTAGGCAGCCACGGGGAGCTGTTTTTT.

The chain couples TRBV30 to TRBJ1-1; tentatively, D is TRBD1 (6 bases). V lost 5 bases, J lost 0 bases, and 10 bases lay in between. CDR1 and CDR2 from the germline V gene are GTSNPN and SVGIG (reference sequence). The CDR3 is 13 amino acids. CDR3 in amino acids: CAWSQGLNTEAFF. In DNA, the CDR3 is TGTGCCTGGTCCCAGGGGTTGAACACTGAAGCTTTCTTT.

The chain has TRBV9 and TRBJ2-5; TRBD2 matches 11 bases. Germline CDR1 is SGDLS and CDR2 is YYNGEE. CDR3 length: 15 amino acids. V dropped 6 bases and J dropped 3; count of bases not matched to a gene: 7. Written as DNA, the CDR3 is TGTGCCAGCACGAGACTAGCGGGGTATGAAGAGACCCAGTACTTC. Its translation is CASTRLAGYEETQYF.

V gene TRBV27 combines with J gene TRBJ2-1, with 7 bases lining up with TRBD1. Germline values: CDR1 MNHEY, CDR2 SMNVEV (reference sequence). The junction had 11 bases not matched to a gene; V was cut back by 6 bases and J by 3 bases. The length of the CDR3 is 16 residues. The CDR3 DNA reads TGTGCCAGCAGGACCCTTCTTAGGGGGCTCTACAATGAGCAGTTCTTC. Translation gives CASRTLLRGLYNEQFF.

J is TRBJ1-2 and V is TRBV19; TRBD1 agrees at 9 bases. CDR1 and CDR2 from the germline V gene are LNHDA and SQIVND (reference sequence). Trimming cost V 5 bases and J 3 bases; bases outside gene matches: 1. The CDR3 consists of 13 residues. The CDR3 coding sequence is TGTGCCAGTAGTCGACAGGGGGACTATGGCTACACCTTC. Protein: CASSRQGDYGYTF.

The chain is built from TRBV19 and TRBJ1-2; 9 nucleotides agree with TRBD1. CDR3 size: 14 residues. Trimming at V came to 3 bases and at J to 8 bases, leaving 7 bases not matched to a gene. Looked up from germline, CDR1 is LNHDA and CDR2 is SQIVND (reference sequence). CDR3 loop: CASSIRDRAIGYTF. For the CDR3, the DNA is TGTGCCAGTAGTATCCGGGACAGGGCGATAGGCTACACCTTC.

The CDR3 DNA reads as TGTGCCAGTAGTAAGGACAGGCTTCGGGAAAAACTGTTTTTT. Protein sequence: CASSKDRLREKLFF. V usage is TRBV19 and J usage is TRBJ1-4; 7 bases are shared with TRBD1. From germline, CDR1 is LNHDA and CDR2 SQIVND (reference sequence). The CDR3 runs 14 residues. V shed 4 bases, J shed 8 bases, and the junction held 7 bases outside the gene matches.

This rearrangement joins TRBV5-8 to TRBJ1-5, with a possible D match to TRBD1 (5 bases). The CDR3 extends over 14 amino acids. Trimming stripped 1 base from V and 6 bases from J, with 11 bases between. The germline V gene encodes CDR1 SGHTS and CDR2 YDEGEE. CDR3 region: CASSLYGGPQPQHF. In DNA, the CDR3 is TGTGCCAGCAGCTTGTACGGGGGACCTCAGCCCCAGCATTTT.